Shown below are 9 T cell receptor beta chains from a single sample sequenced in a study of OX40 agonist ivuxolimab in advanced cancers. Clones were read by immunoSEQ multiplex PCR, and TCRdb kept only the in-frame ones, dropping some. The profile shows roughly 100,000 clones, 85% to 95% of them singletons. The specimen comprised CD4+ or CD8+ T cells sorted from blood, sampled in a trial of the OX40 agonist ivuxolimab. These receptor sequences come from an adult with an advanced solid tumor such as melanoma, head and neck, liver or kidney cancer.

V gene TRBV5-4 combines with J gene TRBJ2-5, with TRBD1 matching 8 bases. Per germline, CDR1 SGHNT and CDR2 YYREEE (reference sequence). With V trimmed by 4 bases and J by 3 bases, 2 bases remained unmatched. The CDR3 is 13 residues long. In DNA form, the CDR3 reads TGTGCCAGCAGCCCGACAGGGGAAGAGACCCAGTACTTC. It is translated as CASSPTGEETQYF.

This chain connects TRBV5-1 to TRBJ2-6; unclear D gene. The CDR3 loop spans 20 amino acids. Germline V gene lookup returns CDR1 SGHRS and CDR2 YFSETQ. The V end lost 3 bases, the J end lost 2 bases, and 24 bases lay between the germline ends. Here the CDR3 DNA reads TGCGCCAGCAGCTCTGGGGAAATCCTGGACGCTGAGGCTGGGGCCAACGTCCTGACTTTC. Protein: CASSSGEILDAEAGANVLTF.

The chain couples TRBV30 to TRBJ1-2; D remains unclear. The CDR3 is made up of 12 amino acids. Germline loops: CDR1 GTSNPN, CDR2 SVGIG (reference sequence). The ends were cut back, 2 bases at V and 3 bases at J, with 7 bases in the middle. For the CDR3, the DNA is TGTGCCTGGAGTTGGATGGACTATGGCTACACCTTC. It codes for CAWSWMDYGYTF.

This clone appeared a single time. This rearrangement joins TRBV30 to TRBJ1-6, with 10 bases matching TRBD1. Germline V gives CDR1 GTSNPN, CDR2 SVGIG (reference sequence). Trimming at V came to 2 bases and at J to 2 bases, leaving 9 bases not matched to a gene. The CDR3 totals 18 residues. The chain's CDR3 is CAWSRWTGGGTYNSPLHF. Here the CDR3 DNA reads TGTGCCTGGAGTAGATGGACAGGGGGAGGGACCTATAATTCACCCCTCCACTTT.

The chain uses TRBV6-5 and TRBJ2-1; perhaps TRBD1 as D (7 bases). Trimming took 11 bases from V and 6 from J, leaving 20 bases between them. CDR1 is MNHEY and CDR2 is SVGAGI in the germline V gene. The CDR3 consists of 14 residues. CDR3 in DNA: TGTGCCGGCCGAAGACAGGGAGGTGGCAATGAGCAGTTCTTC. Its translation is CAGRRQGGGNEQFF.

This rearrangement joins TRBV28 to TRBJ1-1, with 10 bases fitting TRBD1. With 8 bases clipped from V and 5 bases from J, the junction kept 8 bases outside the gene matches. The CDR3 loop spans 14 amino acids. CDR1 is MDHEN and CDR2 is SYDVKM in the germline V gene. Here the CDR3 reads CASGSTGGITEAFF. DNA for the CDR3: TGTGCCAGCGGTTCGACAGGGGGCATTACTGAAGCTTTCTTT.

The rearrangement uses TRBV7-2 and TRBJ1-5; D is perhaps TRBD1 (5 bases). V lost 6 bases and J lost 5, with 14 bases in between. This CDR3 comprises 14 residues. Germline CDR1 and CDR2: SGHTA and FQGNSA. CDR3 in DNA: TGTGCCAGCAGTTCCCCCGGGGGGTATCAGCCCCAGCATTTT. This gives the protein CASSSPGGYQPQHF.

The chain recombines TRBV5-1 with TRBJ2-1, with 12 positions matching TRBD2. The V segment lost 2 bases and the J segment 5 bases; nucleotides outside the gene matches: 2. CDR1 and CDR2 from the germline V gene are SGHRS and YFSETQ. CDR3 size: 15 residues. The CDR3 is CASSLRTSGNNEQFF. CDR3 bases: TGCGCCAGCAGCTTACGGACTAGCGGGAACAATGAGCAGTTCTTC.

This sequence joins TRBV6-1 and TRBJ2-3; no reliable D call. The length of the CDR3 is 12 residues. Germline V gene data show CDR1 as MNHNS and CDR2 as SASEGT. V lost 5 bases, J lost 5 bases, and 8 bases lay in between. The CDR3 is CASSPREDTQYF. For the CDR3, the DNA is TGTGCCAGCAGTCCCCGCGAAGATACGCAGTATTTT.